A selection of T cell receptor beta chains follows, all from one sample in a study of T cells in Graves' hyperthyroidism and ophthalmopathy. TCRdb processed the multiplex PCR reads anew with MiXCR; each CDR3 protein has one entry. In the table there are hundreds of thousands of distinct CDR3 sequences, 20% of which are singletons. The sample comprised blood. These TCRs come from a man aged 25-45 years with Graves' ophthalmopathy. The CDR3 runs from the conserved cysteine through the conserved F or W. D genes are given only for firm matches. Size is omitted from some rows. Given values are once, few, many or a class for expanded clones.

j_call d_call v_call clone_size cdr3_nt cdr3_aa
TRBJ2-7 TRBD2 TRBV7-2 - TGTGCCAGCAGCTTCCTTGGCGGGAGGGCCTACGAGCAGTACTTC CASSFLGGRAYEQYF
TRBJ2-1 - TRBV4-1 - TGCGCCAGCAGCCAAGATGGCCCCGAGCAGTTCTTC CASSQDGPEQFF
TRBJ1-1 - TRBV3-1 many TGTGCCAGCAGCCAACTTGCGTCCTCGAACACTGAAGCTTTCTTT CASSQLASSNTEAFF
TRBJ2-7 TRBD1 TRBV7-2 - TGTGCCAGCAGCTTAATGCGCTCCAGGGGGCTAACCTACGAGCAGTACTTC CASSLMRSRGLTYEQYF
TRBJ1-5 - TRBV20-1 many TGCAGTGCTAGTAGGCAGTCTAGCAATCAGCCCCAGCATTTT CSASRQSSNQPQHF
TRBJ2-3 TRBD2 TRBV28 many TGTGCCAGCAGTACCACCCCTACTAGCGGGAGTGTTACAGATACGCAGTATTTT CASSTTPTSGSVTDTQYF
TRBJ1-2 TRBD1 TRBV18 - TGTGCCAGCTCACCAACCGGGACAGGGCTCTATGGCTACACCTTC CASSPTGTGLYGYTF
TRBJ2-7 - TRBV27 - TGTGCCAGCAGTTCGCGACGGGACTCCTACGAGCAGTACTTC CASSSRRDSYEQYF
TRBJ1-4 - TRBV18 many TGTGCCAGCTCACCGGTTAAGGGTGAAAAACTGTTTTTT CASSPVKGEKLFF
TRBJ2-7 - TRBV15 - TGTGCCACCAGCAGAGATCAGGTCCCTGCCTACGAGCAGTACTTC CATSRDQVPAYEQYF